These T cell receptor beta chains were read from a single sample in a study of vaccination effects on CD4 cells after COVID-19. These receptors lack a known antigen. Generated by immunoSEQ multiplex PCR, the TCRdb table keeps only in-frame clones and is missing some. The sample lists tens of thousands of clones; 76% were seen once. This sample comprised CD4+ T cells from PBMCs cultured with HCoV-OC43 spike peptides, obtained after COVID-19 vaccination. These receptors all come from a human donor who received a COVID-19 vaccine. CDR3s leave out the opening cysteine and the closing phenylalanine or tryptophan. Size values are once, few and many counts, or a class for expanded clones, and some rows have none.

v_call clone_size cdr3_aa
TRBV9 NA ASSVRSETGNTIY
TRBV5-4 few ASSLRTEAF
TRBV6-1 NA ASSEEQAGRWEPQH
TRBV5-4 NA ASSSGGSSTDTQY
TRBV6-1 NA ASSEYRDPSNEKLF
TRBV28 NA ASSSINYGYT
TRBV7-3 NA ASSKTGVPTEAF
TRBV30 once AWNRQRQPQH
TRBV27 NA ASSTYGTPGYGYT
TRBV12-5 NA ASGLVRDGRLAGGQETQY
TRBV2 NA ASSAQPGAGDTIY
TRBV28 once ASSLGWARGYT
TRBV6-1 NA ASSDQGSNQPQH
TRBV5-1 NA ASSPDYSGANVLT
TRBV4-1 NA ASSLYTQDEKLF
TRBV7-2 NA ASSLHGTSGGEVDTQY
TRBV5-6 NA ASSPDPTADTQY
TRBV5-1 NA ASSWDTDTQY
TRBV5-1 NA ASSLEVSGNTIY
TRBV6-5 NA ASSYDRGTEAF
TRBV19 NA ASSMVGRGINQPQH
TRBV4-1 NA ASSQGRNTGELF
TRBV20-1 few SASPQVGSPLH
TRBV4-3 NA ASSRTGQGASDTQY
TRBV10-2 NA ASRAGRGYGYT
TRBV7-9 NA ASGSGRPSETQY
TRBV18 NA ASSFTGGRETQY
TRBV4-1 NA ASSQEPQRNTGELF
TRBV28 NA ASSRDVSNQPQH
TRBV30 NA AWSVHTPLGPNYGYT
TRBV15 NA ATGQTSGGELF
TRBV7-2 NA ASSRGQVANTGELF
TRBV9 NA ASSVVLNTEAF
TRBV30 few AWIYSPQGAGGYT
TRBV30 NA AWSAPTGGNYGYT
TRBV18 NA ASSPRTGTSNTGELF
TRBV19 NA ASSNEGTGRNVAF
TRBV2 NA ASSPGLLMQY
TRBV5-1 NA ASSSTGDTTDTQY
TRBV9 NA ASSAGIQETQY
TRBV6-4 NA ASRRTESEKLF
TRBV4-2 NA ASSQASGGALDTQY
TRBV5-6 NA ASSDGSRTEAF
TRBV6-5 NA ASSYSRGLSEAF
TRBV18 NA ASSPITGINTEAF
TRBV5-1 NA ASRERGTDTDTQY
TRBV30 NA AWNKGQGGKETQY
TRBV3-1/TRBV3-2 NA ASSSGGLPTDTQY
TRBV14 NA ASSRTGGQHYNEQF
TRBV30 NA AWSPGQGELF
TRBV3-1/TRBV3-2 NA ASSQDLQGIFYGYT
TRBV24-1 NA ATSDPGQGSTEAF
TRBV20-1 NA SASPYVEGMNTEAF
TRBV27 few ASSLERNYGYT
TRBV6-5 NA ASKYGTEYTDTQY
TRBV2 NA ASSQTRGKNIQY
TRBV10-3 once AITATGDYGYT